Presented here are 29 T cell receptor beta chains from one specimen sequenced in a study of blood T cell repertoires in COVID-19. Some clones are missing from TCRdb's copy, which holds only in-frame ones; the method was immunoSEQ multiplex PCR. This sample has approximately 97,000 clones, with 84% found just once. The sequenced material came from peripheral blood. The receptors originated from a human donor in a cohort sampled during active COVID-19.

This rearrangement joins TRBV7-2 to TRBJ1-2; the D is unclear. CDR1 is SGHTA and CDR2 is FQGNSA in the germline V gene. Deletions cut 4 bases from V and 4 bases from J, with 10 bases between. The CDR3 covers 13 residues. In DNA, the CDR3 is TGTGCCAGCAGCTCCCGTTTCGGCTATGGCTACACCTTC. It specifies CASSSRFGYGYTF.

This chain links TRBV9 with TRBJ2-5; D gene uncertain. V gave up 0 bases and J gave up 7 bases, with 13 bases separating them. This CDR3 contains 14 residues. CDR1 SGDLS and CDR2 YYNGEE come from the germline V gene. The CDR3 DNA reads TGTGCCAGCAGCGTAGTTGACTCAGAAGGGACCCAGTACTTC. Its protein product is CASSVVDSEGTQYF.

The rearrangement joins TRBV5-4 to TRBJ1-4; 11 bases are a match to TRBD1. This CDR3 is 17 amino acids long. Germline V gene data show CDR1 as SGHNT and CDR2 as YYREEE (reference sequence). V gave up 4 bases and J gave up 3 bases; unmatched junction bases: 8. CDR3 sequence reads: CASSRGDRGLANEKLFF. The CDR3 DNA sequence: TGTGCCAGCAGCCGTGGGGACAGGGGGTTGGCTAATGAAAAACTGTTTTTT.

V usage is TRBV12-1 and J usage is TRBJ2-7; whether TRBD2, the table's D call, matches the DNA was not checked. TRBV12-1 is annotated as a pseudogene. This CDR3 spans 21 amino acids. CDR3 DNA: TGTGCCAGCAGCCTCGGGACAGCCGGGACTAGCGGGGGGCAGAGCTCCTACGAGCAGTACTTC. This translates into CASSLGTAGTSGGQSSYEQYF.

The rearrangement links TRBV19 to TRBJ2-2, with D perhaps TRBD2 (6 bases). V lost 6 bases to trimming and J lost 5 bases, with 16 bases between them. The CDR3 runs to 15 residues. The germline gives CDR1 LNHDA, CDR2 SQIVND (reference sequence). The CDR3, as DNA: TGTGCCAGTAGGAAGCAGTTGGGAGGAACCGGGGAGCTGTTTTTT. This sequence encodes CASRKQLGGTGELFF.

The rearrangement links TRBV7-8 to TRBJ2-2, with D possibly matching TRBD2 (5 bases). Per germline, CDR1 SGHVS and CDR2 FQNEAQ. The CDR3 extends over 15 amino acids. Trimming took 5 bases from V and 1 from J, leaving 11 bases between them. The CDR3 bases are TGTGCCAGCAGCCCGGACTGGGGGAACACCGGGGAGCTGTTTTTT. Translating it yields CASSPDWGNTGELFF.

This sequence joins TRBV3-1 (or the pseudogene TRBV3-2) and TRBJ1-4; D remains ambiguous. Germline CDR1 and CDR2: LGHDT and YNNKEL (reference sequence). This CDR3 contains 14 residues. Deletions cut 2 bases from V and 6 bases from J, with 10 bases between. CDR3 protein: CASSQNRKDEKLFF. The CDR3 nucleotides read TGTGCCAGCAGCCAAAACAGAAAGGATGAAAAACTGTTTTTT.

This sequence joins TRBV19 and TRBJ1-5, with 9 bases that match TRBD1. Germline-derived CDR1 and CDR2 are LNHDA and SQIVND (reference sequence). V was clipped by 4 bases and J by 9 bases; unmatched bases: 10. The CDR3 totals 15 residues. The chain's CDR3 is CASSSPKGQGGPQHF. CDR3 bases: TGTGCCAGTAGTAGTCCAAAGGGACAGGGAGGGCCCCAGCATTTT.

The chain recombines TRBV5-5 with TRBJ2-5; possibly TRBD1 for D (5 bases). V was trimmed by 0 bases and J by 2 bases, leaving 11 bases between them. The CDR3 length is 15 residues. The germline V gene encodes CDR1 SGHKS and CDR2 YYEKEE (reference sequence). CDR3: CASSLVAGWQETQYF. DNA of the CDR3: TGTGCCAGCAGCTTGGTTGCAGGGTGGCAAGAGACCCAGTACTTC.

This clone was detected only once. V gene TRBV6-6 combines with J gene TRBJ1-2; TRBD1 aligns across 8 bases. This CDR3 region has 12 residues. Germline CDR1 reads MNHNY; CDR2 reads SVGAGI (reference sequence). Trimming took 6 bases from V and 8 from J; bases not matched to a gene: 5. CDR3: CASSTTGVGYTF. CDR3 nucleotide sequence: TGTGCCAGCAGCACGACAGGGGTGGGCTACACCTTC.

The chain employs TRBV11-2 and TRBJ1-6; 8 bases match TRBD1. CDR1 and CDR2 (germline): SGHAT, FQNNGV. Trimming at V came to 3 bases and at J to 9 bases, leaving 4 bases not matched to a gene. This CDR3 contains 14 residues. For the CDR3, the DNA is TGTGCCAGCAGCTTCGGACAGGGAAGTTCACCCCTCCACTTT. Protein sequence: CASSFGQGSSPLHF.

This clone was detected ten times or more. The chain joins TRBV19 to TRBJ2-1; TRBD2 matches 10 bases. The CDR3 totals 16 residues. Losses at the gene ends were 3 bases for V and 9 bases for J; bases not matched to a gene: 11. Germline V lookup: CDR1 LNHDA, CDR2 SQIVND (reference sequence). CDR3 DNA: TGTGCCAGTAGTATGACAAGAGCGGGGGGGCTTGGTGAGCAGTTCTTC. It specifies CASSMTRAGGLGEQFF.

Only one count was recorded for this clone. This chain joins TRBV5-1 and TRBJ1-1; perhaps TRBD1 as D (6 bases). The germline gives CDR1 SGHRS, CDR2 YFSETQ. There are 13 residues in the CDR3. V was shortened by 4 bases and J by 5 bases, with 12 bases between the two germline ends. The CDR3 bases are TGCGCCAGCAGCCCCAGCAGGGGAACTGAAGCTTTCTTT. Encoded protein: CASSPSRGTEAFF.

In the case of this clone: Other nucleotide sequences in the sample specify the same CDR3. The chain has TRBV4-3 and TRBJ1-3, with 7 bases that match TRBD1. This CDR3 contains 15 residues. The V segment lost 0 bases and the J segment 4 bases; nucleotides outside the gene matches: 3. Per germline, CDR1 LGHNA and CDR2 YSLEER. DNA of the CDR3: TGCGCCAGCAGCCAAGATCCGACAGGGGGAAACACCATATATTTT. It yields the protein CASSQDPTGGNTIYF.

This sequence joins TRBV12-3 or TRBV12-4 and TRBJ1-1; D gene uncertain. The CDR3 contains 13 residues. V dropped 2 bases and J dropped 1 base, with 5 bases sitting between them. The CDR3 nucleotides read TGTGCCAGCAGTTTATCAGGGAACACTGAAGCTTTCTTT. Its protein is CASSLSGNTEAFF.

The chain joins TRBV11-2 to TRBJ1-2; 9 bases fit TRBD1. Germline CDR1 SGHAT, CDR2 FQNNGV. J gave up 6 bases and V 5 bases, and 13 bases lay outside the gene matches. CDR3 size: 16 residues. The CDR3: CASSQQARTGVDGYTF. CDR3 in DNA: TGTGCCAGCAGCCAGCAGGCTAGGACAGGGGTTGATGGCTACACCTTC.

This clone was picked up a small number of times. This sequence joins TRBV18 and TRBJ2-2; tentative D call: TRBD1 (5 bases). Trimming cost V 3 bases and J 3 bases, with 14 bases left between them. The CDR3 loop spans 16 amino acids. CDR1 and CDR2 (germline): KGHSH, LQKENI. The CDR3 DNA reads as TGTGCCAGCTCACCTCTGGACACCCTGTACACCGGGGAGCTGTTTTTT. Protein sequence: CASSPLDTLYTGELFF. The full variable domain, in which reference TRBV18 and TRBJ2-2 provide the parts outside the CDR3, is NAGVMQNPRHLVRRRGQEARLRCSPMKGHSHVYWYRQLPEEGLKFMVYLQKENIIDESGMPKERFSAEFPKEGPSILRIQQVVRGDSAAYFCASSPLDTLYTGELFFGEGSRLTVL.

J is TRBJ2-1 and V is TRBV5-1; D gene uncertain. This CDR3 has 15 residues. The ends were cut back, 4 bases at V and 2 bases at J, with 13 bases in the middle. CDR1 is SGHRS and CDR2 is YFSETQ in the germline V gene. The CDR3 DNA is TGCGCCAGCAGCCCGAGAGGCCAGACCTACAATGAGCAGTTCTTC. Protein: CASSPRGQTYNEQFF. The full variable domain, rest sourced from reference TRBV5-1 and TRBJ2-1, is KAGVTQTPRYLIKTRGQQVTLSCSPISGHRSVSWYQQTPGQGLQFLFEYFSETQRNKGNFPGRFSGRQFSNSRSEMNVSTLELGDSALYLCASSPRGQTYNEQFFGPGTRLTVL.

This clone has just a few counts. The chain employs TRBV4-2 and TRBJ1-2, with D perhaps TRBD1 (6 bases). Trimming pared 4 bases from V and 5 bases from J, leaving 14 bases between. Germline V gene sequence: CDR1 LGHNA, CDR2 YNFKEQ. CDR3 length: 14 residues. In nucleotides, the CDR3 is TGTGCCAGCAGCCCCCGGGGAGGGGGGTATGGCTACACCTTC. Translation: CASSPRGGGYGYTF.

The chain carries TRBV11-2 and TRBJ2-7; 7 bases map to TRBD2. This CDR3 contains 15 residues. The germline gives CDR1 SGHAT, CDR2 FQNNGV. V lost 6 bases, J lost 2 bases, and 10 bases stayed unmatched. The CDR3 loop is CASSHYRGDAYEQYF. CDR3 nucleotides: TGTGCCAGCAGTCATTACCGGGGGGATGCCTACGAGCAGTACTTC.

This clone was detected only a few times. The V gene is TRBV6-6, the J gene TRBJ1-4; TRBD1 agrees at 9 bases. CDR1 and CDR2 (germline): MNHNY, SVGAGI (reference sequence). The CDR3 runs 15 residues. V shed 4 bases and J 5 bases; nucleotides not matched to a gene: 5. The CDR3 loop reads CASSSPGTGNEKLFF. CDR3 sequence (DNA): TGTGCCAGCAGTTCGCCCGGGACAGGGAATGAAAAACTGTTTTTT.

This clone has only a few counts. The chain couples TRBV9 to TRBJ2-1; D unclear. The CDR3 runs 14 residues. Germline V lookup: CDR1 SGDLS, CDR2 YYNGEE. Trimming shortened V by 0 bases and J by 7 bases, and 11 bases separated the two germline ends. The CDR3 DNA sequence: TGTGCCAGCAGCGTAGCTACCGGGTGGAATGAGCAGTTCTTC. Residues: CASSVATGWNEQFF.

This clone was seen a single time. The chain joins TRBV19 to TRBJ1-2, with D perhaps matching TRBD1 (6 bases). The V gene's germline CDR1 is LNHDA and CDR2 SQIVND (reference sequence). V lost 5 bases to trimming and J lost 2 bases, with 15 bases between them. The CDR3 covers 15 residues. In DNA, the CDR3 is TGTGCCAGTAGTCCCGGAACAGGGTGGAACTATGGCTACACCTTC. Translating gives CASSPGTGWNYGYTF. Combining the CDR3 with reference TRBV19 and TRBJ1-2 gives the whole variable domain DGGITQSPKYLFRKEGQNVTLSCEQNLNHDAMYWYRQDPGQGLRLIYYSQIVNDFQKGDIAEGYSVSREKKESFPLTVTSAQKNPTAFYLCASSPGTGWNYGYTFGSGTRLTVV.

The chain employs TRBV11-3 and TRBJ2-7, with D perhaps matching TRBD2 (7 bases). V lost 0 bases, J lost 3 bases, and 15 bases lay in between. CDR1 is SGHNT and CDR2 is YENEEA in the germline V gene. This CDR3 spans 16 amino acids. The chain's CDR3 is CASSLDGRGGHYEQYF. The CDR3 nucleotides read TGTGCCAGCAGCTTAGATGGAAGGGGGGGCCACTACGAGCAGTACTTC.

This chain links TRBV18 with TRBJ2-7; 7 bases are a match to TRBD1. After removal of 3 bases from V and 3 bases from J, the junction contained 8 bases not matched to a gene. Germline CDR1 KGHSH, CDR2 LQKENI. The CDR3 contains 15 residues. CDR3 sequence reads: CASSPEQGPFYEQYF. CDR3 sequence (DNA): TGTGCCAGCTCACCGGAACAGGGGCCCTTCTACGAGCAGTACTTC. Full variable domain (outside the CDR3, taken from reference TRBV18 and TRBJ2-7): NAGVMQNPRHLVRRRGQEARLRCSPMKGHSHVYWYRQLPEEGLKFMVYLQKENIIDESGMPKERFSAEFPKEGPSILRIQQVVRGDSAAYFCASSPEQGPFYEQYFGPGTRLTVT.

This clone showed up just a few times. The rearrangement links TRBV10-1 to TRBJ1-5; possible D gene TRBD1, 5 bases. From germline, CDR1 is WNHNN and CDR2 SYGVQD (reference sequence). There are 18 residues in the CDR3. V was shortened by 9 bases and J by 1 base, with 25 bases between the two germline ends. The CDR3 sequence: CARATGGIAGKSNQPQHF. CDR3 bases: TGCGCCAGAGCTACCGGGGGGATAGCGGGGAAGAGCAATCAGCCCCAGCATTTT.

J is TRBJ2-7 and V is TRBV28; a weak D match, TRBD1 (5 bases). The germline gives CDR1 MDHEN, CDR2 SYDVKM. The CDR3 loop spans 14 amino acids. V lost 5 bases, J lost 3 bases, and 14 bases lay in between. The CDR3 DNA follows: TGTGCCAGCAGTCCAGCGACAGAACTCTACGAGCAGTACTTC. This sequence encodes CASSPATELYEQYF.

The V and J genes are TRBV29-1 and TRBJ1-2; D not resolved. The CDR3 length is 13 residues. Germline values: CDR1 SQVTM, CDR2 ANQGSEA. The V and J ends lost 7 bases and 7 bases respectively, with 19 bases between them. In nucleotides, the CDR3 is TGCAGCGGCGGGAGTACCCTGACGGGTGGCTACACCTTC. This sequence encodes CSGGSTLTGGYTF. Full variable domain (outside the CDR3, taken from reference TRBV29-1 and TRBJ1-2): SAVISQKPSRDICQRGTSLTIQCQVDSQVTMMFWYRQQPGQSLTLIATANQGSEATYESGFVIDKFPISRPNLTFSTLTVSNMSPEDSSIYLCSGGSTLTGGYTFGSGTRLTVV.

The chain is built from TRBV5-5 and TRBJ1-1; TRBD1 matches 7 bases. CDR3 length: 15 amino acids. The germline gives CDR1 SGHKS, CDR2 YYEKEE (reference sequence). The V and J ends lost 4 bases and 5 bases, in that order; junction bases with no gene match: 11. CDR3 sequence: CASSLTGQAETEAFF. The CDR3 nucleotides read TGTGCCAGCAGCCTTACCGGACAGGCGGAAACTGAAGCTTTCTTT.